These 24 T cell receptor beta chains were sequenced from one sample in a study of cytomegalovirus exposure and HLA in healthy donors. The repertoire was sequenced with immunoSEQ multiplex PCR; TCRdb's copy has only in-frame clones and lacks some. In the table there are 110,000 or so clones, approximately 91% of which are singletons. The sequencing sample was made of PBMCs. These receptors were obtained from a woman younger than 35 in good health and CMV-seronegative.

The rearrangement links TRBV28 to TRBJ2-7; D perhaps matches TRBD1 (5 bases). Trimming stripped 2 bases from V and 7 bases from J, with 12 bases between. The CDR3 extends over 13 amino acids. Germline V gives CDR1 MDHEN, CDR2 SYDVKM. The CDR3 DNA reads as TGTGCCAGCAGTTTACTGGCAGGGATTGAGCAGTACTTC. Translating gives CASSLLAGIEQYF.

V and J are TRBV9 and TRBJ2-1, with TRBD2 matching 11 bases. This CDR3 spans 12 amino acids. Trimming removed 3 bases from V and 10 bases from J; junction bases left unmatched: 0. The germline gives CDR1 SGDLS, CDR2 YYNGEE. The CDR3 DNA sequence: TGTGCCAGCAGCGGGACTAGCGGGGAGCAGTTCTTC. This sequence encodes CASSGTSGEQFF.

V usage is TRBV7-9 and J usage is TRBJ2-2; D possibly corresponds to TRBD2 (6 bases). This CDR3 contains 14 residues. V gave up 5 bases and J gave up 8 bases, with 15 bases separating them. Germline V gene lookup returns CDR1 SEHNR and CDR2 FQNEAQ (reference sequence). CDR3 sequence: CASSPSQAGGELFF. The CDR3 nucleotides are TGTGCCAGCAGCCCCTCCCAGGCGGGGGGGGAGCTGTTTTTT.

CDR3 protein: CASRSQGVRLSDEQYF. The CDR3, as DNA: TGTGCCAGCAGAAGCCAGGGTGTTCGGCTGAGCGACGAGCAGTACTTC. This chain joins TRBV27 and TRBJ2-7, with D possibly being TRBD1 (5 bases). The V gene's germline CDR1 is MNHEY and CDR2 SMNVEV (reference sequence). The CDR3 length is 16 residues. V was shortened by 6 bases and J by 5 bases, with 23 bases between the two germline ends.

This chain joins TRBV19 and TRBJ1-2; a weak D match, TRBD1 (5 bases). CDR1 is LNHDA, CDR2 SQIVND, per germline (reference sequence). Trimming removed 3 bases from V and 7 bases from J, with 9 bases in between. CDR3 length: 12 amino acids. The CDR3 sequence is CASSIQGGGYTF. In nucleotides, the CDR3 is TGTGCCAGTAGTATCCAGGGCGGTGGCTACACCTTC.

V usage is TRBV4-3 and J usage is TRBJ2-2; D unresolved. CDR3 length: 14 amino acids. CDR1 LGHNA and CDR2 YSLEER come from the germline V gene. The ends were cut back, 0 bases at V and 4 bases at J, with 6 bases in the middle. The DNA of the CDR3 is TGCGCCAGCAGCCAAGATCCGGGCACCGGGGAGCTGTTTTTT. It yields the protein CASSQDPGTGELFF.

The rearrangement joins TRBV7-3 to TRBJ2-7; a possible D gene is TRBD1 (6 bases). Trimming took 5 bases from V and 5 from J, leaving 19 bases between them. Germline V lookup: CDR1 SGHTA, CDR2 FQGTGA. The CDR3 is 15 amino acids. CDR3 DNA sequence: TGTGCCAGCAGCCCCACCGGGACATCAGTTGACGAGCAGTACTTC. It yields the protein CASSPTGTSVDEQYF.

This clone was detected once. The CDR3 nucleotides are TGTGCCATCTACGAAGGTCGGGGGAACTATGGCTACACCTTC. Translating it yields CAIYEGRGNYGYTF. V and J are TRBV10-3 and TRBJ1-2; possible D gene TRBD1, 5 bases. This CDR3 is built from 14 residues. V lost 8 bases to trimming and J lost 2 bases, with 15 bases between them. CDR1 and CDR2 from the germline V gene are ENHRY and SYGVKD.

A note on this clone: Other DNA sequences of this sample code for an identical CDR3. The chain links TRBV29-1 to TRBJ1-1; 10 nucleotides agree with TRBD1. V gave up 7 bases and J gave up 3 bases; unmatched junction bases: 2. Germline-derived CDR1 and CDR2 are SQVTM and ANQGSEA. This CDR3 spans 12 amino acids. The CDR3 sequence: CSAGQGDTEAFF. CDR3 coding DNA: TGCAGCGCTGGACAGGGGGACACTGAAGCTTTCTTT.

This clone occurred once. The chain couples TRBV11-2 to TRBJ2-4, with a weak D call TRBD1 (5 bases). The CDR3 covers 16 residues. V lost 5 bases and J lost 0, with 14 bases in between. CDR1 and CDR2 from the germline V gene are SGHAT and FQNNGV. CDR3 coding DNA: TGTGCCAGCAGCCCTTGGGGCCTCCTAGCCAAAAACATTCAGTACTTC. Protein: CASSPWGLLAKNIQYF.

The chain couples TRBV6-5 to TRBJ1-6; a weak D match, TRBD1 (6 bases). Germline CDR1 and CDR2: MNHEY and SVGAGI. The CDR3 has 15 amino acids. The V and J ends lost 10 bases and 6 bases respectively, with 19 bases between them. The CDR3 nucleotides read TGTGCCATTTCGACAGGACGAGCTTCTAATTCACCCCTCCACTTT. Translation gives CAISTGRASNSPLHF.

The CDR3 loop reads CASSPSTGQGFQEQYF. For the CDR3, the DNA is TGTGCCAGCTCACCATCAACCGGACAGGGGTTCCAGGAGCAGTACTTC. J is TRBJ2-7 and V is TRBV18, with 9 bases aligning to TRBD1. This CDR3 contains 16 residues. CDR1 and CDR2 from the germline V gene are KGHSH and LQKENI. The J segment lost 7 bases and the V segment lost 2 bases, leaving 12 bases of the junction unmatched.

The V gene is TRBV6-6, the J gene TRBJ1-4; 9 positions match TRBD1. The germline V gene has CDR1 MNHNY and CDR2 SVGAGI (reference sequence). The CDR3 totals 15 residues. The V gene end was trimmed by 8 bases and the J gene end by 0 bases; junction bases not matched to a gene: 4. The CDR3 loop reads CASGDRGATNEKLFF. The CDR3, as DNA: TGTGCCAGCGGAGACAGGGGGGCAACTAATGAAAAACTGTTTTTT.

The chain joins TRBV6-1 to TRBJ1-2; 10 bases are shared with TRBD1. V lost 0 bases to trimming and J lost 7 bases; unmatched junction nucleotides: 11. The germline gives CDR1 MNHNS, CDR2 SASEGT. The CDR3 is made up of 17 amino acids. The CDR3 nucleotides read TGTGCCAGCAGTGAAGCCCTCCCACCGGGACAGGGGTTTGGCTACACCTTC. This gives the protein CASSEALPPGQGFGYTF.

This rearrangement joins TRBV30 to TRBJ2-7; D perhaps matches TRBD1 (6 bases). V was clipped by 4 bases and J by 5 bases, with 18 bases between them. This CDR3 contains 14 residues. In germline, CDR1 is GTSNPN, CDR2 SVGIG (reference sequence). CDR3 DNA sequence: TGTGCCTGGAAGGTGGGCAGGGGAAGGAACGAGCAGTACTTC. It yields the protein CAWKVGRGRNEQYF.

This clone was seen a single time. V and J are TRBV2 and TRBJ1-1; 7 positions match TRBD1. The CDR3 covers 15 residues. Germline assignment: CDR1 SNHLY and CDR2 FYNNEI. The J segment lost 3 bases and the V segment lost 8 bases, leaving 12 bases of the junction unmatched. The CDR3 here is CASGGGRGRDTEAFF. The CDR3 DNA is TGTGCCAGCGGAGGGGGCCGGGGGCGCGACACTGAAGCTTTCTTT.

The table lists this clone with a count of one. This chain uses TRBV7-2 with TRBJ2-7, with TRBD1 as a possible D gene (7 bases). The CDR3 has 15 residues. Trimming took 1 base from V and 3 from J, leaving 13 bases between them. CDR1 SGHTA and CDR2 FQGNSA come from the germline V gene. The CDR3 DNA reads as TGTGCCAGCAGCTTAGTGGCGGGACAGAACTACGAGCAGTACTTC. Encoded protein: CASSLVAGQNYEQYF.

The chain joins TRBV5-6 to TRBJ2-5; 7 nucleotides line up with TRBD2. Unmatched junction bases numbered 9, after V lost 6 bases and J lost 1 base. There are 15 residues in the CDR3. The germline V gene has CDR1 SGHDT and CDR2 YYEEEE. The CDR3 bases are TGTGCCAGCACCCCCCTAGCGGAGATCCAAGAGACCCAGTACTTC. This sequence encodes CASTPLAEIQETQYF.

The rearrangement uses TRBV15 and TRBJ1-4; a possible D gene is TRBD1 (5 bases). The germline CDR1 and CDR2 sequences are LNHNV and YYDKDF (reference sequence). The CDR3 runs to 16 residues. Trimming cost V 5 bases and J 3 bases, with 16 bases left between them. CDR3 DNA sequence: TGTGCCACCAGCTCCAGCCCGACAGATGCTAATGAAAAACTGTTTTTT. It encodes CATSSSPTDANEKLFF. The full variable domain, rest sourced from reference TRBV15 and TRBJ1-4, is DAMVIQNPRYQVTQFGKPVTLSCSQTLNHNVMYWYQQKSSQAPKLLFHYYDKDFNNEADTPDNFQSRRPNTSFCFLDIRSPGLGDTAMYLCATSSSPTDANEKLFFGSGTQLSVL.

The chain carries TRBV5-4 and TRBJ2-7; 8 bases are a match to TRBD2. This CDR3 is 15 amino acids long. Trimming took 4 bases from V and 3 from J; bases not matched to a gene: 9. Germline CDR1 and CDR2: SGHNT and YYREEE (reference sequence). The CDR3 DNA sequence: TGTGCCAGCAGCCGCGGGGGGCTGATCGGCTACGAGCAGTACTTC. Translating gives CASSRGGLIGYEQYF.

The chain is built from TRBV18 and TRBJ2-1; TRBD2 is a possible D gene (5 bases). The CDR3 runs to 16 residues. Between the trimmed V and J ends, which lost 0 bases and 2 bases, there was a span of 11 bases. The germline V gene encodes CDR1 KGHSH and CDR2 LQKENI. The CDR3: CASSPPGSGTYNEQFF. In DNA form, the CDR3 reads TGTGCCAGCTCACCACCGGGGAGCGGCACCTACAATGAGCAGTTCTTC.

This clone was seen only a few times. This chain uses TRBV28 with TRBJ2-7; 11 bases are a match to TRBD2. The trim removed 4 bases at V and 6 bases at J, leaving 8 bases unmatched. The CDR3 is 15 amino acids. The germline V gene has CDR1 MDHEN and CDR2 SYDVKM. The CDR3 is CASSSTLAGGGEQYF. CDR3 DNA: TGTGCCAGCAGTTCGACCCTAGCGGGGGGCGGCGAGCAGTACTTC.

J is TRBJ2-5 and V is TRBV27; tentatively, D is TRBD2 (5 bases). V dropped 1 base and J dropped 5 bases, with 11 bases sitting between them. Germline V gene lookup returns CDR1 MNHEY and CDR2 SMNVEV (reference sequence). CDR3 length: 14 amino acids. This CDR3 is CASSLLLDGETQYF. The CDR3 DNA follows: TGTGCCAGCAGTTTATTACTAGATGGGGAGACCCAGTACTTC.

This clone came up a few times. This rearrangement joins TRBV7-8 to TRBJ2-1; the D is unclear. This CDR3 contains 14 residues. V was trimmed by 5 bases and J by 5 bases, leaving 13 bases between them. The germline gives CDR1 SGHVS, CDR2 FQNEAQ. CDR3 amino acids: CASSQPRVDNEQFF. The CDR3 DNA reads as TGTGCCAGCAGCCAACCCCGGGTCGACAATGAGCAGTTCTTC.